The T cell receptor (beta chain) under discussion was sequenced for a study of T cells after posttransplantation cyclophosphamide. Busulfan-fludarabine conditioning, marrow transplant, and cyclophosphamide on days +3 and +4 were administered. TCRdb's table, derived via immunoSEQ multiplex PCR, lists solely in-frame clones and lacks some. The data show 35,000 to 45,000 clones, roughly 78% seen once. The germline V gene has CDR1 DFQATT and CDR2 SNEGSKA (reference sequence). Between the trimmed V and J ends, which lost 6 bases and 5 bases, there was a span of 7 bases. The CDR3 length is 11 residues. The starting material was CD4+ T cells sorted from blood, obtained approximately 2,000 days after a stem cell transplant with posttransplant cyclophosphamide. The receptor was derived from a female patient aged 40-49 years who received an allogeneic stem cell transplant from a related donor, was CMV-positive, and had no GVHD. Some T cells may possibly be graft donor cells. This rearrangement joins TRBV20-1 to TRBJ2-2; TRBD2 is a possible D gene (5 bases). CDR3 nucleotides: TGCAGTGCCCGGAGGACCGGGGAGCTGTTTTTT. It codes for CSARRTGELFF.